This is a list of T cell receptor beta chains from one sample in a study of OX40 agonist ivuxolimab in advanced cancers. Method: immunoSEQ multiplex PCR; TCRdb's copy keeps in-frame clones and lacks some. The table records about 58,000 clones, roughly nine tenths of them present only once. The input for sequencing was CD4+ or CD8+ T cells sorted from blood, taken in a trial of the OX40 agonist ivuxolimab. Receptors were obtained from an adult with an advanced solid tumor such as melanoma, head and neck, liver or kidney cancer. Each CDR3 is given with its conserved first and last residue. The order of the fields is J gene, D gene, V gene, CDR3 length, clone size, CDR3 DNA, CDR3 protein. D genes are given only for firm matches. Size is stated for part of the rows, as once, few or many counts, or as a class when the clone is expanded.

TRBJ2-7	NA	TRBV7-9	12	few	TGTGCCAGCAGCTACCTCGCTTACGAGCAGTACTTC	CASSYLAYEQYF
TRBJ2-7	TRBD1	TRBV6-5	13	NA	TGTGCCAGCAGTCTGGACAGGGGCTACGAGCAGTACTTC	CASSLDRGYEQYF
TRBJ2-7	TRBD2	TRBV18	18	NA	TGTGCCAGCTCACTAACCGGGACTAGCGGGCCCCCGCCCTACGAGCAGTACTTC	CASSLTGTSGPPPYEQYF
TRBJ2-7	NA	TRBV4-3	15	NA	TGCGCCAGCAGCCAAGCGGAGGGAAGCTCCTACGAGCAGTACTTC	CASSQAEGSSYEQYF
TRBJ2-7	NA	TRBV15	14	NA	TGTGCCACCAGCAGAGGTCGGGGTTTCTACGAGCAGTACTTC	CATSRGRGFYEQYF
TRBJ2-1	NA	TRBV14	14	NA	TGTGCCAGCAGCCAAGATTTGGATGACAATGAGCAGTTCTTC	CASSQDLDDNEQFF
TRBJ2-6	TRBD1	TRBV30	16	NA	TGTGCCTGGGGGACAGGGGTGCTCTCTGGGGCCAACGTCCTGACTTTC	CAWGTGVLSGANVLTF
TRBJ2-7	NA	TRBV7-9	14	NA	TGTGCCAGCAGCAGTCCAGGGATTACCTACGAGCAGTACTTC	CASSSPGITYEQYF
TRBJ2-3	NA	TRBV15	16	NA	TGTGCCACCAGTCTCAGGCAGGTCATCGGCACAGATACGCAGTATTTT	CATSLRQVIGTDTQYF
TRBJ2-7	TRBD1	TRBV29-1	12	NA	TGCAGCGCTTACACAGGGGCCTACGAGCAGTACTTC	CSAYTGAYEQYF
TRBJ2-5	NA	TRBV11-2	15	NA	TGTGCCAGCAGCTTAGTGGCAGGGGCGGGGGAGACCCAGTACTTC	CASSLVAGAGETQYF
TRBJ2-1	NA	TRBV7-9	15	once	TGTGCCAGCAGCCACGGGATTTCCCCATACAATGAGCAGTTCTTC	CASSHGISPYNEQFF
TRBJ1-2	NA	TRBV30	12	NA	TGTGCCTGGAGTGCCGAGGGCTATGGCTACACCTTC	CAWSAEGYGYTF
TRBJ2-2	TRBD1	TRBV7-9	16	NA	TGTGCCAGCAGCTTAAGTGTGGGACAGGGGGCCGGGGAGCTGTTTTTT	CASSLSVGQGAGELFF
TRBJ2-7	TRBD2	TRBV28	17	few	TGTGCCAGCAGTTTAGGGGGAGGGAGGGCGAACTCCTACGAGCAGTACTTC	CASSLGGGRANSYEQYF
TRBJ2-5	TRBD2	TRBV15	15	NA	TGTGCCACCAGCACCCCGGCGGGAGGGCGGGAGACCCAGTACTTC	CATSTPAGGRETQYF
TRBJ1-1	NA	TRBV19	15	NA	TGTGCCAGTAGTATAGTGGGGGGCGGTAGGACTGAAGCTTTCTTT	CASSIVGGGRTEAFF
TRBJ2-2	NA	TRBV27	14	NA	TGTGCCAGCAGTTTCCAAGGGGCCACCGGGGAGCTGTTTTTT	CASSFQGATGELFF
TRBJ2-7	TRBD1	TRBV7-8	15	NA	TGTGCCAGCAGCCTTAACAGGGGACCATCCTACGAGCAGTACTTC	CASSLNRGPSYEQYF
TRBJ2-3	TRBD1	TRBV4-2	16	NA	TGTGCCAGCAGCCAAGTGCAGAGGGGGCTCGGAGATACGCAGTATTTT	CASSQVQRGLGDTQYF
TRBJ1-3	NA	TRBV28	14	once	TGTGCCAGCAGAGGGTCCTACAGGGGAAACACCATATATTTT	CASRGSYRGNTIYF
TRBJ2-1	NA	TRBV9	12	once	TGTGCCAGCAGCCCCCGGACGGGTGAGCAGTTCTTC	CASSPRTGEQFF
TRBJ1-2	NA	TRBV9	14	NA	TGTGCCAGCAGCGTAGCTTCAGGGGACTATGGCTACACCTTC	CASSVASGDYGYTF
TRBJ2-2	TRBD2	TRBV14	14	NA	TGTGCCCCCTCCGAGGGACTAGCGGACGGGGAGCTGTTTTTT	CAPSEGLADGELFF
TRBJ2-1	TRBD2	TRBV28	14	NA	TGTGCCAGCAGTTTTGTAGCGGGACGGAATGAGCAGTTCTTC	CASSFVAGRNEQFF
TRBJ1-3	NA	TRBV29-1	15	NA	TGCAGCGTTGCCCCTGGGAGGGACGCTGGAAACACCATATATTTT	CSVAPGRDAGNTIYF
TRBJ2-3	TRBD2	TRBV6-6	16	NA	TGTGCCAGCAGCCCTCTCGCGGGAGCTAGCACAGATACGCAGTATTTT	CASSPLAGASTDTQYF
TRBJ1-5	NA	TRBV27	13	NA	TGTGCCAGCAGTTTATCTGGATCTCAGCCCCAGCATTTT	CASSLSGSQPQHF
TRBJ2-1	TRBD2	TRBV27	15	NA	TGTGCCAGCAGTTTCCACAAGACTAGCGGGACTGAGCAGTTCTTC	CASSFHKTSGTEQFF
TRBJ2-3	NA	TRBV7-2	14	NA	TGTGCCAGCAGCTTACTTCCCCCCTTAGATACGCAGTATTTT	CASSLLPPLDTQYF
TRBJ2-2	NA	TRBV27	13	NA	TGTGCCAGCAGTTCCCTGTGGACCGGGGAGCTGTTTTTT	CASSSLWTGELFF
TRBJ2-5	NA	TRBV7-9	14	NA	TGTGCCAGCAGCTTGGAGGGGCCCGTCTGGACCCAGTACTTC	CASSLEGPVWTQYF
TRBJ1-6	TRBD1	TRBV7-9	14	NA	TGTGCCAGCAGCTTAGGACAGGGCAGTTCACCCCTCCACTTT	CASSLGQGSSPLHF
TRBJ1-6	NA	TRBV9	15	NA	TGTGCCAGCAGCGCATCGACCGAGGAAAATTCACCCCTCCACTTT	CASSASTEENSPLHF
TRBJ2-7	TRBD1	TRBV7-2	16	once	TGTGCCAGCAGCTTAGGGGGCGACAGGGGGCAGGACGAGCAGTACTTC	CASSLGGDRGQDEQYF
TRBJ2-5	NA	TRBV28	12	NA	TGTGCCAGCTTATCCCGGGGGGAGACCCAGTACTTC	CASLSRGETQYF
TRBJ2-1	NA	TRBV13	17	NA	TGTGCCAGCAGCTTAGTAGGTCCCGGGGCTGAATACAATGAGCAGTTCTTC	CASSLVGPGAEYNEQFF
TRBJ2-5	NA	TRBV7-6	15	NA	TGTGCCAGCAGCCCCACGGGTTTCCTTGGGGAGACCCAGTACTTC	CASSPTGFLGETQYF
TRBJ2-3	NA	TRBV9	13	NA	TGTGCCAGCAGCGTAGAAGGGGCAGATACGCAGTATTTT	CASSVEGADTQYF
TRBJ2-2	NA	TRBV11-3	13	NA	TGTGCCAGCAGCCTGGATTGGGCCGGGGAGCTGTTTTTT	CASSLDWAGELFF
TRBJ2-1	TRBD2	TRBV5-6	16	NA	TGTGCCAGCAGCCTTTTCACGACTAGCGGAAACAATGAGCAGTTCTTC	CASSLFTTSGNNEQFF
TRBJ2-7	NA	TRBV4-2	13	NA	TGTGCCAGCAGCCAAGAACTTTTATACGAGCAGTACTTC	CASSQELLYEQYF
TRBJ2-1	TRBD2	TRBV5-1	16	once	TGCGCCAGCAGCAACCCAGCGACTAGCGGGAGGAATGAGCAGTTCTTC	CASSNPATSGRNEQFF
TRBJ1-1	NA	TRBV19	13	NA	TGTGCCAGTACTTGGGGAGGCGTCACTGAAGCTTTCTTT	CASTWGGVTEAFF
TRBJ2-7	TRBD2	TRBV7-2	16	NA	TGTGCCAGCAGCTCCTCTAGCGGGAGGGCCTACTACGAGCAGTACTTC	CASSSSSGRAYYEQYF
TRBJ2-5	NA	TRBV9	15	NA	TGTGCCAGCAGCGTATTAAGGGGGGCTGGGGAGACCCAGTACTTC	CASSVLRGAGETQYF
TRBJ2-2	NA	TRBV27	12	NA	TGTGCCAGCAGTTCCAACACCGGGGAGCTGTTTTTT	CASSSNTGELFF
TRBJ1-1	NA	TRBV4-1	13	NA	TGCGCCAGCAGCCAAGGGACGAACACTGAAGCTTTCTTT	CASSQGTNTEAFF
TRBJ2-7	TRBD1	TRBV5-1	13	NA	TGCGCCAGCAGCTTGGGACAGGGGAACGAGCAGTACTTC	CASSLGQGNEQYF
TRBJ2-2	TRBD2	TRBV27	14	NA	TGTGCCAGCACTAAAGCGGGGGCGGCCGGGGAGCTGTTTTTT	CASTKAGAAGELFF
TRBJ2-2	NA	TRBV9	13	NA	TGTGCCAGCAGCGGAGGGATCACCGGGGAGCTGTTTTTT	CASSGGITGELFF
TRBJ2-3	TRBD2	TRBV28	17	once	TGTGCCAGCAGACTCACGGGACTAGCGGGAGTCACAGATACGCAGTATTTT	CASRLTGLAGVTDTQYF
TRBJ2-1	NA	TRBV7-2	13	NA	TGTGCCAGCAGCTTGGGGCCTGCCAATGAGCAGTTCTTC	CASSLGPANEQFF
TRBJ2-1	TRBD1	TRBV7-8	13	NA	TGTGCCAGCAGCTCACAGGGGGACAATGAGCAGTTCTTC	CASSSQGDNEQFF
TRBJ2-1	NA	TRBV2	19	NA	TGTGCCAGCAGTGATCCCATCACAGGGGGACTAATGACCTACAATGAGCAGTTCTTC	CASSDPITGGLMTYNEQFF
TRBJ2-7	TRBD1	TRBV10-1	15	once	TGCGCCAGCAGTGAGTCGACGACAGGGGGCTACGAGCAGTACTTC	CASSESTTGGYEQYF
TRBJ1-2	NA	TRBV7-8	15	NA	TGTGCCAGCAGCTTAGTCAGGGCGACTAACTATGGCTACACCTTC	CASSLVRATNYGYTF
TRBJ2-1	NA	TRBV19	16	NA	TGTGCCAGTAGTATTGGCGGTCGGCACGCTTACAATGAGCAGTTCTTC	CASSIGGRHAYNEQFF
TRBJ2-5	TRBD2	TRBV6-1	16	NA	TGTGCCAGCAGTGACTTACCGGCGGGGGGCGAAGAGACCCAGTACTTC	CASSDLPAGGEETQYF